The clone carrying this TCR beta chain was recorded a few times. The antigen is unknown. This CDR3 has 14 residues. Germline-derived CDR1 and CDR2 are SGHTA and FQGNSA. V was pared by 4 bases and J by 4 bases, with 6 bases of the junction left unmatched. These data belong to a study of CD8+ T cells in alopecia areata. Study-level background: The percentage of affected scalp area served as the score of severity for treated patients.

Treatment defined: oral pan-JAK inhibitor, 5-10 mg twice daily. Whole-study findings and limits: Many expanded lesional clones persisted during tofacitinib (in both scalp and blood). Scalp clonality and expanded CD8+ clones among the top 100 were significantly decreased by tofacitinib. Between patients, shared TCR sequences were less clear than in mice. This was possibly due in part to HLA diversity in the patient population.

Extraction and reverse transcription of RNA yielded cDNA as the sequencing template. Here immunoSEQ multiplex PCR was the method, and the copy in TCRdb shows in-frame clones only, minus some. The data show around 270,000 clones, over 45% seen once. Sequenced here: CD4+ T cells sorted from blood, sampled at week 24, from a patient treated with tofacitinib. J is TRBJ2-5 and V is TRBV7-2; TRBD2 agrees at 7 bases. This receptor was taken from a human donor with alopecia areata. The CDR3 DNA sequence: TGTGCCAGCAGCTACTCGGGGGGAGGAGAGACCCAGTACTTC. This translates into CASSYSGGGETQYF.